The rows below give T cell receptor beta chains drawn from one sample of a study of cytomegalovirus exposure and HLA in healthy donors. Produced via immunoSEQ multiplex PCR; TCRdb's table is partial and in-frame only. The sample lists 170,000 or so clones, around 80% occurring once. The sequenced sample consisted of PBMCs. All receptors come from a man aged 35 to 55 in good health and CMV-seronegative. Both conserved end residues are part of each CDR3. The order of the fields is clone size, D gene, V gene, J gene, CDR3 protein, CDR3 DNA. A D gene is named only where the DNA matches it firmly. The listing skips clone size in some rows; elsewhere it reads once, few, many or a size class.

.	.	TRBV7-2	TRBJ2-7	CASSSETGRQIEQYF	TGTGCCAGCAGCTCCGAGACAGGGAGGCAAATCGAGCAGTACTTC
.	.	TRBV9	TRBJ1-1	CASSGSRGGGYTEAFF	TGTGCCAGCAGCGGCTCTAGGGGGGGAGGGTACACTGAAGCTTTCTTT
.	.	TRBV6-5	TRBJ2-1	CASSYQGNNEQFF	TGTGCCAGCAGTTACCAGGGCAACAATGAGCAGTTCTTC
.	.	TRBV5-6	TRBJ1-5	CASSHGNGNQPQHF	TGTGCCAGCAGCCACGGGAACGGCAATCAGCCCCAGCATTTT
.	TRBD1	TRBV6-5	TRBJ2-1	CASSDRGGNEQFF	TGTGCCAGCAGTGACAGGGGTGGGAATGAGCAGTTCTTC
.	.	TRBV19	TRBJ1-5	CASNLNRGNQPQHF	TGTGCCAGTAACCTCAACAGGGGCAATCAGCCCCAGCATTTT
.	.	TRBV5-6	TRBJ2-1	CASRVVSYNEQFF	TGTGCCAGCCGGGTCGTCTCCTACAATGAGCAGTTCTTC
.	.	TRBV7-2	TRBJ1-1	CASSLGQIMNTEAFF	TGTGCCAGCAGCTTAGGACAGATTATGAACACTGAAGCTTTCTTT
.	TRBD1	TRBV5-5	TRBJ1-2	CASSSTLDRGVGYTF	TGTGCCAGCAGCTCAACCCTCGACAGGGGAGTTGGCTACACCTTC
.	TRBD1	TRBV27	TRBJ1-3	CASRRDGAGGTDTIYF	TGTGCCAGCAGGAGAGACGGGGCAGGGGGCACGGACACCATATATTTT
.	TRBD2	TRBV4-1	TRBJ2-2	CASSPWTSGEPRGGELFF	TGCGCCAGCAGCCCTTGGACTAGCGGGGAACCACGGGGCGGGGAGCTGTTTTTT
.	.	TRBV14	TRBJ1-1	CASSPRSQGGNTEAFF	TGTGCCAGCAGCCCACGCTCCCAGGGTGGAAACACTGAAGCTTTCTTT
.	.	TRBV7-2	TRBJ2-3	CASSLGEGDTQYF	TGTGCCAGCAGCTTAGGCGAGGGAGATACGCAGTATTTT
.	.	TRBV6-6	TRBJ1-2	CASSYNRRNYGYTF	TGTGCCAGCAGTTATAACAGGAGAAACTATGGCTACACCTTC
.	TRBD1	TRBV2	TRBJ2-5	CASSGTGGQETQYF	TGTGCCAGCAGTGGGACAGGGGGCCAAGAGACCCAGTACTTC
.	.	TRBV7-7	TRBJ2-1	CASSPTPGSYNEQFF	TGTGCCAGCAGCCCTACGCCGGGTTCCTACAATGAGCAGTTCTTC
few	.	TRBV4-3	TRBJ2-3	CASSQDDSWADTQYF	TGCGCCAGCAGCCAAGATGACTCCTGGGCAGATACGCAGTATTTT
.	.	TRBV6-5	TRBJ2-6	CASTSRDSGANVLTF	TGTGCCAGCACTTCGAGGGACTCTGGGGCCAACGTCCTGACTTTC
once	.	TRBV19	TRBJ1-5	CASSISWQGAQPQHF	TGTGCCAGTAGTATCTCTTGGCAGGGCGCCCAGCCCCAGCATTTT
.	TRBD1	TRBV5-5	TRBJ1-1	CASSFGQGTEAFF	TGTGCCAGCAGCTTCGGACAGGGGACTGAAGCTTTCTTT
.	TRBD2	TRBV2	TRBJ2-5	CASTSGRETQYF	TGTGCCAGCACTAGCGGGAGGGAGACCCAGTACTTC
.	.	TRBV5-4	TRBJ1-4	CASHGGGNEKLFF	TGTGCCAGCCACGGGGGGGGTAATGAAAAACTGTTTTTT
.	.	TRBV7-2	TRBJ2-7	CASSLVQGGYEQYF	TGTGCCAGCAGCTTGGTCCAGGGGGGCTACGAGCAGTACTTC
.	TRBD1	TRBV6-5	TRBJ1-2	CASREGTGTYYGYTF	TGTGCCAGCAGGGAGGGGACAGGGACGTACTATGGCTACACCTTC
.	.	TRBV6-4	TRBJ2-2	CASSARGGELFF	TGTGCCAGCAGTGCCCGGGGCGGGGAGCTGTTTTTT
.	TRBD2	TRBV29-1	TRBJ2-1	CSSTIAGASEQFF	TGCAGTTCCACTATAGCGGGGGCGAGTGAGCAGTTCTTC
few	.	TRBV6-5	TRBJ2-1	CASSYSRTTNEQFF	TGTGCCAGCAGTTACTCGCGGACTACAAATGAGCAGTTCTTC
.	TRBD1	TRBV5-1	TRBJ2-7	CASSLGGQGVYEQYF	TGCGCCAGCAGCTTGGGTGGCCAGGGGGTCTACGAGCAGTACTTC
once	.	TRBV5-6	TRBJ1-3	CASSLRTGSSGNTIYF	TGTGCCAGCAGCCTCAGGACGGGGAGCTCTGGAAACACCATATATTTT
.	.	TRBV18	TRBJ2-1	CASSPPRLAVYNEQFF	TGTGCCAGCTCACCACCGCGGTTAGCGGTTTACAATGAGCAGTTCTTC
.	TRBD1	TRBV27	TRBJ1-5	CASSPDRVDPNQPQHF	TGTGCCAGCAGTCCGGACAGGGTCGACCCCAATCAGCCCCAGCATTTT
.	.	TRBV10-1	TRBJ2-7	CASSGRDYEQYF	TGCGCCAGCAGTGGACGGGACTACGAGCAGTACTTC
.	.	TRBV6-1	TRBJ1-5	CASSLERGDQPQHF	TGTGCCAGCAGCCTTGAGCGGGGGGATCAGCCCCAGCATTTT
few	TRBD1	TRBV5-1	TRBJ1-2	CASSLVGQGTGYTF	TGCGCCAGCAGCTTGGTGGGACAGGGGACTGGCTACACCTTC
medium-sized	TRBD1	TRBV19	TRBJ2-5	CASSFGTGTYQETQYF	TGTGCCAGTAGTTTTGGGACAGGAACTTACCAAGAGACCCAGTACTTC
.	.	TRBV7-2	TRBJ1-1	CASTDPLGGVLGDTEAFF	TGTGCCAGCACCGATCCGCTAGGGGGGGTATTGGGCGACACTGAAGCTTTCTTT
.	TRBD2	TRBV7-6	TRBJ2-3	CASSRLAGEVTDTQYF	TGTGCCAGCAGCCGACTAGCGGGAGAAGTCACAGATACGCAGTATTTT
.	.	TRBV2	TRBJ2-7	CASSEYYYEQYF	TGTGCCAGCAGTGAATACTACTACGAGCAGTACTTC
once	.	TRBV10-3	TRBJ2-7	CAISESSGWYEQYF	TGTGCCATCAGTGAGTCAAGCGGCTGGTACGAGCAGTACTTC
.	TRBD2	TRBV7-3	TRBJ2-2	CASSLRPSGGIGELFF	TGTGCCAGCAGCTTACGACCCTCGGGGGGGATCGGGGAGCTGTTTTTT
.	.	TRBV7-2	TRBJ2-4	CASSPRTLENIQYF	TGTGCCAGCAGCCCTCGGACTCTAGAAAACATTCAGTACTTC
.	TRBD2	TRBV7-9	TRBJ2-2	CASSLPTSGRRNTGELFF	TGTGCCAGCAGCCTCCCGACTAGCGGGAGACGCAACACCGGGGAGCTGTTTTTT
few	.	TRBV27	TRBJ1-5	CASSKGVWGQPQHF	TGTGCCAGCAGTAAAGGGGTTTGGGGTCAGCCCCAGCATTTT
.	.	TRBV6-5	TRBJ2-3	CASSYSESGTQYF	TGTGCCAGCAGTTACTCGGAGTCTGGTACGCAGTATTTT
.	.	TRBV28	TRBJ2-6	CAIRASRSGANVLTF	TGTGCCATCCGGGCTAGCAGGTCTGGGGCCAACGTCCTGACTTTC
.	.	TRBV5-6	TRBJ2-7	CASSLGGPSSYEQYF	TGTGCCAGCAGCTTGGGCGGACCTAGCTCCTACGAGCAGTACTTC
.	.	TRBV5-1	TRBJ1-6	CASSLDRADSPLHF	TGCGCCAGCAGCTTGGACAGGGCGGATTCACCCCTCCACTTT
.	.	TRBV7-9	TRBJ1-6	CASSPQGMPNSPLHF	TGTGCCAGCAGCCCGCAGGGAATGCCCAATTCACCCCTCCACTTT
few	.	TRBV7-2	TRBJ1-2	CASSFGGNGYTF	TGTGCCAGCAGCTTCGGAGGTAATGGCTACACCTTC
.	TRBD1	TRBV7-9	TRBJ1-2	CASSLAGDRVNGYTF	TGTGCCAGCAGCTTAGCGGGGGACAGGGTGAATGGCTACACCTTC
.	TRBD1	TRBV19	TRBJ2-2	CASSLNRGGTGELFF	TGTGCCAGTAGTCTCAACAGGGGCGGCACCGGGGAGCTGTTTTTT
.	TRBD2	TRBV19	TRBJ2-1	CASSLQGTLAGGNEQFF	TGTGCCAGTAGTCTACAAGGAACACTAGCGGGAGGGAATGAGCAGTTCTTC
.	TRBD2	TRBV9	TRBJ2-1	CASSLRHSGYSYNEQFF	TGTGCCAGCAGCCTACGTCATAGCGGGTACTCCTACAATGAGCAGTTCTTC